This T cell receptor (beta chain) was recovered during a study of T cell changes during pregnancy in multiple sclerosis (dated by TCRdb to 2018 to 2020). As for the study more broadly: The study looked at changes in the T cell repertoire across pregnancy in women with multiple sclerosis.

Receptors were amplified or captured by the immunoSEQ multiplex PCR assay. Held by TCRdb, this immuneACCESS table contains in-frame sequences only and omits some clones. Under half of the omission traces to an unresolved V gene where checked; the cause of the rest is unknown. The sample table lists about 66,000 clones, 91% of them with a count of one. Of the sample, around 5.2% falls within the top ten clones. A word on this clone: No cognate antigen has been identified for it. It has no much larger one-base neighbor in the sample; base qualities were not kept.

The CDR3 contains 19 residues, cysteine and phenylalanine counted. Kept here is only the CDR3 DNA, which spans 57 bases and is read in frame from base 1. CDR1 and CDR2 are drawn from the germline V gene: SGHRS, YFSETQ. V is pruned by 0 bases and J by 0 bases, leaving 10 bases of the junction without a gene match. The sequence was obtained from a female donor with multiple sclerosis, enrolled in a pregnancy study. The chain links TRBV5-1 with TRBJ2-2; 8 bases in the middle match TRBD1. The sample here was CD8+ T cells from peripheral blood mononuclear cells, taken before pregnancy. The CDR3 has the sequence CASSLAGQGRTPNTGELFF. In nucleotide form, the sequence is TGCGCCAGCAGCTTGGCCGGACAGGGACGTACCCCGAACACCGGGGAGCTGTTTTTT.